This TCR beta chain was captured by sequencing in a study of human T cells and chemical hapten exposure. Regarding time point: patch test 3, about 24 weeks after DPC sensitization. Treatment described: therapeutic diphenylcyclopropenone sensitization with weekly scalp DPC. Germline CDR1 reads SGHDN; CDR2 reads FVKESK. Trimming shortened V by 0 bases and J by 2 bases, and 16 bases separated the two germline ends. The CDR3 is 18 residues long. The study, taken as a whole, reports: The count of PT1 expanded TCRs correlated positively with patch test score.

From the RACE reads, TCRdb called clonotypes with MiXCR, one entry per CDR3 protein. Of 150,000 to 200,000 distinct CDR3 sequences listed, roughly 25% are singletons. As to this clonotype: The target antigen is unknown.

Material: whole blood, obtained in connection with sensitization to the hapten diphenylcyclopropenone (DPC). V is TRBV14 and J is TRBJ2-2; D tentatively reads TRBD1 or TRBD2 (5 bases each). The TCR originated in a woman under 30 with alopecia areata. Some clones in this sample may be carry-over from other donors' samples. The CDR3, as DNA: TGTGCCAGCAGCCAAGATTGGCGAGGGGTTCGAAACACCGGGGAGCTGTTTTTT. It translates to CASSQDWRGVRNTGELFF.